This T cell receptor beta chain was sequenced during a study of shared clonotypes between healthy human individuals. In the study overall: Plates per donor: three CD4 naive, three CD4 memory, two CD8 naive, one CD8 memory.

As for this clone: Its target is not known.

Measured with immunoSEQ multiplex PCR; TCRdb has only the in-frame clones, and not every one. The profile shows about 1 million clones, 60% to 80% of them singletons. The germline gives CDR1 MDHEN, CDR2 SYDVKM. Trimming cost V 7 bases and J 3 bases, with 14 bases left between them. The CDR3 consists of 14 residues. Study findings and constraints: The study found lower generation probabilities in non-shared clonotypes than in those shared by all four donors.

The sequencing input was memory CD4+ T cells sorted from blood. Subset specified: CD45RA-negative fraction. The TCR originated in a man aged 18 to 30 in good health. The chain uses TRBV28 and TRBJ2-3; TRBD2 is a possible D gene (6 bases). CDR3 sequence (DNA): TGTGCCAGCAAGTCCGGGACTGTTACAGATACGCAGTATTTT. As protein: CASKSGTVTDTQYF.